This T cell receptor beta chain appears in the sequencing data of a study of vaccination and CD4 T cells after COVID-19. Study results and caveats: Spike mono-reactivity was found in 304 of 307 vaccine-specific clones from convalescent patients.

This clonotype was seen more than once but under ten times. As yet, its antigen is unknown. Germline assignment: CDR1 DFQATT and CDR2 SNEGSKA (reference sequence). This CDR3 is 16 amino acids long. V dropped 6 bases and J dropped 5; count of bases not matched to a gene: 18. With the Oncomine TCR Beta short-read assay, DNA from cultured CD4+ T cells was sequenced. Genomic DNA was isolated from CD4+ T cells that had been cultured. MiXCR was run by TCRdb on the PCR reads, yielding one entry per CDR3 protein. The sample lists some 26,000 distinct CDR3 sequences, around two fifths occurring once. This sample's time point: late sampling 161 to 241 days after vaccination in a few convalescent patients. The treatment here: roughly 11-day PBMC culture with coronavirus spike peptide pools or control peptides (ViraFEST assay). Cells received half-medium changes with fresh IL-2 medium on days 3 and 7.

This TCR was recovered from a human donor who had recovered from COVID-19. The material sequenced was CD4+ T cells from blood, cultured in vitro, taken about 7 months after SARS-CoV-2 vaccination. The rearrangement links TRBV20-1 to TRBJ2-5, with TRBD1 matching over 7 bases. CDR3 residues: CSARFPTGLVGETQYF. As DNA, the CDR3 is TGCAGTGCCCGATTCCCGACAGGGCTGGTTGGGGAGACCCAGTACTTC.